The clone carrying this T cell receptor (beta chain) was counted a few times. Its specificity is not known. The source of the sample is a study of T cell repertoires in cytomegalovirus infection. In TCRdb, the reads were re-called with MiXCR into one record per CDR3 protein. The sample has roughly 700,000 distinct CDR3 sequences, roughly a third seen once. The clonotype was recovered from a human donor in good health (CMV status not recorded). Some clones in this sample may be carry-over from other donors' samples. Sequences were derived from cultured PBMCs, sampled from culture after CMV antigen stimulation.

The CDR3 loop reads CASSRTRDIQYF. CDR3 nucleotides: TGTGCCAGCAGCCGGACCCGGGACATTCAGTACTTC. The chain recombines TRBV11-2 with TRBJ2-4; D is unresolved. The germline V and J ends were trimmed by 5 bases and 8 bases, with 10 bases remaining between them. CDR1 and CDR2 (germline): SGHAT, FQNNGV. There are 12 residues in the CDR3.